This record concerns one T cell receptor (beta chain) sequence. What it binds is not known. The data were obtained in a study of T-cell memory formation after mild COVID-19. TCRdb fed the 5' RACE reads into MiXCR, producing one record per CDR3 protein. The table has about 84,000 distinct CDR3 sequences, approximately 15% seen once. Broader study findings: Contracting CD4+ clones lay largely in CM and EM, with CD8+ ones residing in EMRA.

Sequencing was performed on PBMCs or a T cell subset sorted from them (not recorded which). This TCR was sampled from an adult woman who had mild COVID-19 (a few samples of this study predate the infection). Cell type and time point are not known.

The CDR3 region is CSVVGPPEAFF. DNA of the CDR3: TGCAGCGTTGTTGGGCCTCCTGAAGCTTTCTTT. J is TRBJ1-1 and V is TRBV29-1; D is uncertain. The CDR3 covers 11 residues. V dropped 4 bases and J dropped 6 bases, with 9 bases sitting between them. Germline V gene sequence: CDR1 SQVTM, CDR2 ANQGSEA.